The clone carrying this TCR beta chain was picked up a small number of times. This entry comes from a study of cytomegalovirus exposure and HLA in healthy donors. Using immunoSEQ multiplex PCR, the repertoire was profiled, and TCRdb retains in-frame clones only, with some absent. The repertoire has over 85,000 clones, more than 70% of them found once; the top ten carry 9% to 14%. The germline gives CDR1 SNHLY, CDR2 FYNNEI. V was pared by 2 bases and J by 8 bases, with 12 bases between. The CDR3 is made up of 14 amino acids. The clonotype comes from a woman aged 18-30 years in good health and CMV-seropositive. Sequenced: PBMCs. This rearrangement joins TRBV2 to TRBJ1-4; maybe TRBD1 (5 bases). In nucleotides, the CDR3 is TGTGCCAGCAGTGAAATTCAGGGTGGGGAAAAACTGTTTTTT. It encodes CASSEIQGGEKLFF. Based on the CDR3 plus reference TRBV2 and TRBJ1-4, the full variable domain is EPEVTQTPSHQVTQMGQEVILRCVPISNHLYFYWYRQILGQKVEFLVSFYNNEISEKSEIFDDQFSVERPDGSNFTLKIRSTKLEDSAMYFCASSEIQGGEKLFFGSGTQLSVL.